Below, 3 T cell receptor beta chains from the same sample are listed, as sequenced in a study of CD8 T cells in ankylosing spondylitis. Findings and caveats of the study: Among TCR beta sequences, a motif of under ten highly homologous variants appeared characteristic of ankylosing spondylitis blood.

MiXCR, run by TCRdb on the 5' RACE reads, gives a single entry per CDR3 protein. The table has 750,000 to 850,000 distinct CDR3 sequences, approximately 10% seen once. These receptors' targets are unknown. The sample was blood, either unsorted or a sorted T cell fraction (not recorded which). All receptors derive from a male donor with ankylosing spondylitis.

This rearrangement joins TRBV5-6 to TRBJ2-5, with D perhaps matching TRBD1 (6 bases). Germline CDR1 and CDR2: SGHDT and YYEEEE. CDR3 length: 14 amino acids. Trimming shortened V by 2 bases and J by 2 bases, and 10 bases separated the two germline ends. DNA of the CDR3: TGTGCCAGCAGCTTTCGGACAGAACAAGAGACCCAGTACTTC. This sequence encodes CASSFRTEQETQYF.

This clonotype was found a few times. This chain links TRBV20-1 with TRBJ1-6, with D unclear. Trimming shortened V by 6 bases and J by 7 bases, and 16 bases separated the two germline ends. Germline assignment: CDR1 DFQATT and CDR2 SNEGSKA (reference sequence). The CDR3 is made up of 14 amino acids. The CDR3 sequence: CSAREWGANSPLHF. CDR3 nucleotide sequence: TGCAGTGCGAGGGAGTGGGGTGCGAATTCACCCCTCCACTTT.

The chain recombines TRBV3-1 with TRBJ2-3; D is unclear. The CDR3 sequence is 14 residues long. The V gene's germline CDR1 is LGHDT and CDR2 YNNKEL (reference sequence). The ends were cut back, 3 bases at V and 4 bases at J, with 11 bases in the middle. CDR3 DNA: TGTGCCAGCAGCCACTCCCTGGGCGCAGATACGCAGTATTTT. It codes for CASSHSLGADTQYF.